The rows below give T cell receptor beta chains drawn from one sample of a study of beta chain features in type 1 diabetes. Only in-frame clones appear in the TCRdb table, and some are missing; sequencing was by immunoSEQ multiplex PCR. The table has 300,000 to 400,000 clones, roughly an eighth seen once. The sample taken for sequencing was naive CD4+ T cells from blood. These receptors were taken from a man in his late teens or twenties in good health. Each CDR3 is given with its conserved first and last residue. A D gene is named only where the DNA matches it firmly. Not every row has a clone size; where given, it reads once, few, many or a size class.

clone size,D gene,V gene,J gene,CDR3 protein,CDR3 DNA
few,TRBD1,TRBV29-1,TRBJ2-1,CSAGTGPKSSYNEQFF,TGCAGCGCGGGGACAGGTCCAAAAAGCTCCTACAATGAGCAGTTCTTC
.,.,TRBV5-1,TRBJ2-5,CASSLGRLLASGQETQYF,TGCGCCAGCAGCTTGGGACGCCTCTTAGCGAGTGGGCAAGAGACCCAGTACTTC
few,TRBD2,TRBV6-6,TRBJ2-3,CASSYGAGPPDTQYF,TGTGCCAGCAGTTATGGAGCGGGACCCCCGGATACGCAGTATTTT
few,TRBD1,TRBV27,TRBJ1-1,CASSYHSTGAASEAFF,TGTGCCAGCAGTTACCATTCGACAGGGGCAGCGTCTGAAGCTTTCTTT
.,TRBD2,TRBV5-1,TRBJ2-3,CASRSSSLAGGSTDTQYF,TGCGCCAGCAGATCTTCGAGCTTAGCGGGGGGAAGCACAGATACGCAGTATTTT
few,.,TRBV5-1,TRBJ2-5,CASSLGRGAARETQYF,TGCGCCAGCAGCTTGGGACGCGGGGCGGCCCGGGAGACCCAGTACTTC
few,TRBD2,TRBV7-3,TRBJ2-3,CASSSLGLALDTQYF,TGTGCCAGCAGCTCCTTGGGACTAGCCTTGGATACGCAGTATTTT
.,.,TRBV7-2,TRBJ1-1,CASSLMGRMNTEAFF,TGTGCCAGCAGCTTAATGGGCCGGATGAACACTGAAGCTTTCTTT
few,TRBD2,TRBV7-3,TRBJ2-7,CASSPTGLAGGNEQYF,TGTGCCAGCAGCCCCACGGGCCTAGCGGGAGGGAACGAGCAGTACTTC
few,TRBD1,TRBV5-1,TRBJ2-5,CATSPAGQGIETQYF,TGCGCCACCTCGCCTGCGGGACAGGGTATCGAGACCCAGTACTTC
.,.,TRBV6-5,TRBJ2-2,CASSYVDRNTGELFF,TGTGCCAGCAGTTACGTGGACAGAAACACCGGGGAGCTGTTTTTT
few,.,TRBV4-2,TRBJ1-5,CASSQDSVLINQPQHF,TGTGCCAGCAGCCAAGATAGTGTACTGATCAATCAGCCCCAGCATTTT
few,TRBD1,TRBV30,TRBJ1-5,CAWSITGASNQPQHF,TGTGCCTGGAGTATAACAGGGGCTAGCAATCAGCCCCAGCATTTT
few,TRBD2,TRBV9,TRBJ2-3,CASSKRPSGRMDTQYF,TGTGCCAGCAGCAAAAGACCCAGCGGGAGGATGGATACGCAGTATTTT
few,.,TRBV9,TRBJ2-5,CASSVDQGPRETQYF,TGTGCCAGCAGCGTAGATCAGGGTCCCAGGGAGACCCAGTACTTC
.,TRBD1,TRBV7-2,TRBJ2-1,CASNTGGTGGRNEQFF,TGTGCCAGCAACACCGGGGGGACAGGGGGCAGAAATGAGCAGTTCTTC
few,.,TRBV5-6,TRBJ2-7,CASSPYGTTSYEQYF,TGTGCCAGCAGCCCTTATGGGACAACCTCCTACGAGCAGTACTTC
few,TRBD1,TRBV25-1,TRBJ2-7,CASSVPLWTGTYEQYF,TGTGCCAGCAGTGTCCCTCTCTGGACAGGAACCTACGAGCAGTACTTC
.,.,TRBV30,TRBJ1-2,CAWSASHYHYGYTF,TGTGCCTGGAGTGCCAGCCACTACCACTATGGCTACACCTTC
.,TRBD1,TRBV2,TRBJ1-5,CASSNRGNNQPQHF,TGTGCCAGCAGTAACAGGGGCAACAATCAGCCCCAGCATTTT
few,TRBD2,TRBV30,TRBJ2-1,CAWSAGTRVNNEQFF,TGTGCCTGGAGCGCCGGGACTAGGGTTAACAATGAGCAGTTCTTC
.,TRBD1,TRBV12-5,TRBJ2-5,CASGLGAGGRETQYF,TGTGCTAGTGGTTTGGGGGCAGGGGGCCGGGAGACCCAGTACTTC
few,TRBD1,TRBV6-5,TRBJ1-4,CASSYRDRSEKLFF,TGTGCCAGCAGTTACCGGGACAGGAGTGAAAAACTGTTTTTT